One and the same sample provided the 15 T cell receptor beta chains below, sequenced in a study of T-cell reconstitution after alpha-beta-depleted transplantation in children. Unique molecular identifiers were used to barcode this TCRbeta library. Each CDR3 protein gets one entry after TCRdb re-called the PCR reads with MiXCR. The sample holds fewer than 700,000 distinct CDR3 sequences, 10% to 15% seen once. This material consisted of PBMCs, mostly from graft donor cells, taken 360 days after TCRalphabeta/CD19-depleted stem cell transplant. These receptors came from a male patient between 5 and 17 years old who had a stem cell transplant for acute myeloid leukemia, so the T cells may come from the graft donor.

CDR3 in DNA: TGTGCCAGCAAGGTTAGTCTTACTGAGCAGTTCTTC. As protein: CASKVSLTEQFF. V is TRBV2 and J is TRBJ2-1, with D unclear. In germline, CDR1 is SNHLY, CDR2 FYNNEI. This CDR3 has 12 amino acids. Trimming left V 7 bases short and J 9 bases short, with 13 bases between. The full variable domain, with the rest looked up from reference TRBV2 and TRBJ2-1, is EPEVTQTPSHQVTQMGQEVILRCVPISNHLYFYWYRQILGQKVEFLVSFYNNEISEKSEIFDDQFSVERPDGSNFTLKIRSTKLEDSAMYFCASKVSLTEQFFGPGTRLTVL.

This clonotype was seen a handful of times. The gene calls are TRBV9 and TRBJ2-7; 7 bases are shared with TRBD1. CDR3 size: 14 residues. The ends lost 4 bases at V and 5 bases at J; junction bases unmatched: 9. Per the germline V gene, CDR1 is SGDLS and CDR2 is YYNGEE. DNA of the CDR3: TGTGCCAGCAGCCCCCACCGACAGGGTGACGAGCAGTACTTC. Its protein is CASSPHRQGDEQYF. The full variable domain, completed using reference TRBV9 and TRBJ2-7, is DSGVTQTPKHLITATGQRVTLRCSPRSGDLSVYWYQQSLDQGLQFLIQYYNGEERAKGNILERFSAQQFPDLHSELNLSSLELGDSALYFCASSPHRQGDEQYFGPGTRLTVT.

V is TRBV2 and J is TRBJ2-3; 11 positions match TRBD2. Trimming removed 5 bases from V and 4 bases from J; junction bases left unmatched: 8. CDR1 and CDR2 from the germline V gene are SNHLY and FYNNEI. The CDR3 is made up of 16 amino acids. CDR3 region: CASSLLLAGVPDTQYF. CDR3 sequence (DNA): TGTGCCAGCAGTCTCCTACTAGCGGGAGTGCCAGATACGCAGTATTTT.

V gene TRBV29-1 combines with J gene TRBJ2-7; D is perhaps TRBD2 (6 bases). The germline CDR1 and CDR2 sequences are SQVTM and ANQGSEA. The CDR3 covers 12 residues. V was clipped by 8 bases and J by 3 bases, with 14 bases between them. For the CDR3, the DNA is TGCAGCTCTTCCGGACTACTCTACGAGCAGTACTTC. The encoded protein is CSSSGLLYEQYF.

The V call is TRBV10-3, the J call TRBJ2-5; no definite D call. V was pared by 0 bases and J by 3 bases, with 8 bases between. CDR1 ENHRY and CDR2 SYGVKD come from the germline V gene. CDR3 size: 14 residues. In DNA, the CDR3 is TGTGCCATCAGTGAGTCGTTTTGGAAAGAGACCCAGTACTTC. Translation gives CAISESFWKETQYF.

The chain joins TRBV11-2 to TRBJ2-2; D uncertain. This CDR3 is built from 15 residues. Germline loops: CDR1 SGHAT, CDR2 FQNNGV. V lost 4 bases and J lost 4, with 13 bases in between. The CDR3 bases are TGTGCCAGCAGCTCTACGACGGTCATCACCGGGGAGCTGTTTTTT. This sequence encodes CASSSTTVITGELFF.

This clonotype was counted between two and nine times. The chain is built from TRBV3-1 and TRBJ2-7, with D possibly matching TRBD1 (6 bases). V was clipped by 1 base and J by 6 bases, with 13 bases between them. The CDR3 runs to 14 residues. The germline gives CDR1 LGHDT, CDR2 YNNKEL (reference sequence). CDR3 sequence (DNA): TGTGCCAGCAGCCAAGGGACAGTGTTGGGCGAGCAGTACTTC. It specifies CASSQGTVLGEQYF.

In this sample, this clonotype turned up many times. The rearrangement uses TRBV29-1 and TRBJ1-2, with 12 bases identical to TRBD1. Germline loops: CDR1 SQVTM, CDR2 ANQGSEA. CDR3 length equals 13 residues. Unmatched junction bases numbered 4, after V lost 6 bases and J lost 5 bases. Here the CDR3 reads CSVGQGARYGYTF. The DNA of the CDR3 is TGCAGCGTGGGACAGGGGGCGCGTTATGGCTACACCTTC. The variable domain in full, with the rest retrieved from reference TRBV29-1 and TRBJ1-2, is SAVISQKPSRDICQRGTSLTIQCQVDSQVTMMFWYRQQPGQSLTLIATANQGSEATYESGFVIDKFPISRPNLTFSTLTVSNMSPEDSSIYLCSVGQGARYGYTFGSGTRLTVV.

V gene TRBV2 combines with J gene TRBJ2-5; D remains ambiguous. The CDR3 sequence is 14 residues long. Germline values: CDR1 SNHLY, CDR2 FYNNEI. V lost 3 bases to trimming and J lost 4 bases, with 12 bases between them. CDR3 DNA: TGTGCCAGCAGTGAGGAATTTGGGCCAGAGACCCAGTACTTC. It specifies CASSEEFGPETQYF.

This clonotype was counted many times. The chain uses TRBV20-1 and TRBJ2-4; perhaps TRBD1 as D (5 bases). This CDR3 contains 13 residues. The V end lost 2 bases, the J end lost 3 bases, and 8 bases lay between the germline ends. Germline V gene data show CDR1 as DFQATT and CDR2 as SNEGSKA (reference sequence). The CDR3, as DNA: TGCAGTGCTAGACAGGGTAACAAAAACATTCAGTACTTC. It specifies CSARQGNKNIQYF.

This clonotype showed up just a few times. The rearrangement uses TRBV5-1 and TRBJ2-7; 12 nucleotides match TRBD2. This CDR3 is built from 20 residues. Germline CDR1 is SGHRS and CDR2 is YFSETQ. The junction had 19 bases not matched to a gene; V was cut back by 0 bases and J by 6 bases. This chain's CDR3 is CASSLEGLAGRGARVGEQYF. CDR3 nucleotide sequence: TGCGCCAGCAGCTTGGAGGGACTAGCGGGTCGAGGGGCGCGAGTCGGCGAGCAGTACTTC.

The chain employs TRBV28 and TRBJ2-1, with TRBD2 identical over 7 bases. Trimming cost V 4 bases and J 9 bases; bases outside gene matches: 9. The germline V gene encodes CDR1 MDHEN and CDR2 SYDVKM. This CDR3 spans 14 amino acids. The CDR3 sequence is CASSWAGRETEQFF. The DNA for the CDR3 is TGTGCCAGCAGTTGGGCGGGGCGGGAGACTGAGCAGTTCTTC.

V and J are TRBV14 and TRBJ2-1, with D possibly called TRBD1 or TRBD2 (10 bases each). The germline V and J ends were trimmed by 0 bases and 2 bases, with 32 bases remaining between them. The germline V gene has CDR1 SGHDN and CDR2 FVKESK. This CDR3 has 23 amino acids. The CDR3 DNA is TGTGCCAGCAGCCAAGATCTAGACAGGGGGCCCCTAGCGGGAGCCCGGCCCTACAATGAGCAGTTCTTC. Translation: CASSQDLDRGPLAGARPYNEQFF.

This clonotype was detected only a few times. The chain carries TRBV10-3 and TRBJ1-6, with 7 nucleotides matching TRBD1. Germline-derived CDR1 and CDR2 are ENHRY and SYGVKD. J lost 4 bases, V lost 6 bases, and 6 bases had no gene match. This CDR3 is 15 amino acids long. The CDR3 protein is CAISLGQTYNSPLHF. The DNA for the CDR3 is TGTGCCATCAGCCTGGGACAGACTTATAATTCACCCCTCCACTTT.

This clonotype occurred a few times. The chain couples TRBV12-3 or TRBV12-4 to TRBJ2-1; 9 nucleotides agree with TRBD2. There are 14 residues in the CDR3. Germline trimming cut 4 bases from V and 6 bases from J; bases unmatched to any gene: 4. CDR3 loop: CASSYSGSPNEQFF. The CDR3, as DNA: TGTGCCAGCAGTTATAGCGGGAGCCCCAATGAGCAGTTCTTC.